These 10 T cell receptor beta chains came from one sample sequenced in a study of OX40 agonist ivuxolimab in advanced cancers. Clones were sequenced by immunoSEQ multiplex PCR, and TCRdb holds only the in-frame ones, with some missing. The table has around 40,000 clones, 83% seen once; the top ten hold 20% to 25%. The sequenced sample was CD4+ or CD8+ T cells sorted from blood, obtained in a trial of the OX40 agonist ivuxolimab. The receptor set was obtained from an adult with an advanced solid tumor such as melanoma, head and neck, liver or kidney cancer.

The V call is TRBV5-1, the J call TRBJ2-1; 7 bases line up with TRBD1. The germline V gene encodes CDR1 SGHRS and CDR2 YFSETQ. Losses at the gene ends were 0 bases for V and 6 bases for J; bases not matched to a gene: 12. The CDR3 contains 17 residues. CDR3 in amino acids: CASSLGEGQLLFNEQFF. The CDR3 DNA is TGCGCCAGCAGCTTGGGAGAGGGACAGCTACTTTTCAATGAGCAGTTCTTC.

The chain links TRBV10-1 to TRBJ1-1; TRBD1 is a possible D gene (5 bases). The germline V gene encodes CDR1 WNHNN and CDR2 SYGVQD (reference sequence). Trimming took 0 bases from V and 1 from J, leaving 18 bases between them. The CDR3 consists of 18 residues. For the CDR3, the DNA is TGCGCCAGCAGTGAGTCGAGACAGCTAATAGGAGCGAACACTGAAGCTTTCTTT. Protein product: CASSESRQLIGANTEAFF.

CDR3 DNA sequence: TGTGCCAGCAGTTCAACCCTAGCGTGGGGACGCCAGGCCCAGTACTTC. This gives the protein CASSSTLAWGRQAQYF. This chain joins TRBV27 and TRBJ2-5, with a tentative D call TRBD2 (6 bases). The CDR3 extends over 16 amino acids. Between the trimmed V and J ends, which lost 4 bases and 9 bases, there was a span of 24 bases. The germline V gene has CDR1 MNHEY and CDR2 SMNVEV (reference sequence).

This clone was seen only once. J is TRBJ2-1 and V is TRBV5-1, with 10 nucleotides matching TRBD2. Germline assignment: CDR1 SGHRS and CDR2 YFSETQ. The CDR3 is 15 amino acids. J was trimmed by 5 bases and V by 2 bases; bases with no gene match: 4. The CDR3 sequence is CASSFLAGANNEQFF. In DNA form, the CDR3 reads TGCGCCAGCAGCTTTCTAGCGGGAGCGAACAATGAGCAGTTCTTC.

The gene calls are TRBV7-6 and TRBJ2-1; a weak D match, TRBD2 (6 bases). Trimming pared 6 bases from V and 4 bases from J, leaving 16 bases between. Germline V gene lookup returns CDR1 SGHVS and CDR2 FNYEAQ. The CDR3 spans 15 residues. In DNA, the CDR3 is TGTGCCAGCAGTTCGGGGGTGGGAGAGTACAATGAGCAGTTCTTC. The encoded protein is CASSSGVGEYNEQFF.

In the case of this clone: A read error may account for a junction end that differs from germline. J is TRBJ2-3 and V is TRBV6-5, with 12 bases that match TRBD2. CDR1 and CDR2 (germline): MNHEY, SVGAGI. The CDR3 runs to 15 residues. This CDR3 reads CASSDSSGGADTQYF. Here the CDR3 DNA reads TGTGCCAGCAGTGACTCTAGCGGGGGGGCCGATACGCAGTATTTT.

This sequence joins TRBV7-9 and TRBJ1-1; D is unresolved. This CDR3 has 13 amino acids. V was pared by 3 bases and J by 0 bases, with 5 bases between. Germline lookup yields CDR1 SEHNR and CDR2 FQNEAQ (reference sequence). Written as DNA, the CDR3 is TGTGCCAGCAGCTTTAAGTTGAACACTGAAGCTTTCTTT. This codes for CASSFKLNTEAFF.

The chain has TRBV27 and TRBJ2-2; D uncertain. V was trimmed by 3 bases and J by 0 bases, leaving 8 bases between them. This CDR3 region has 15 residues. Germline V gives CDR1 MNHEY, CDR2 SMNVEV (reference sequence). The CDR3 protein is CASSLGGPNTGELFF. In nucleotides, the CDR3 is TGTGCCAGCAGTTTGGGTGGACCGAACACCGGGGAGCTGTTTTTT.

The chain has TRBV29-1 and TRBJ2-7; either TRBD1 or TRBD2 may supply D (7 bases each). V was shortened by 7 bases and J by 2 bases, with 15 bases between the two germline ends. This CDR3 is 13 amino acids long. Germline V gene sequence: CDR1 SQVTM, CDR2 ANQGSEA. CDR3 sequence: CSAEGRGPYEQYF. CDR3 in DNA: TGCAGCGCCGAGGGGAGGGGGCCCTACGAGCAGTACTTC.

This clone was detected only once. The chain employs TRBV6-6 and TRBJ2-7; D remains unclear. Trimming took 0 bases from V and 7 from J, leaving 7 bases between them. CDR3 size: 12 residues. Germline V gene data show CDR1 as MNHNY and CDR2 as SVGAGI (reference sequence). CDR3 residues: CASSYSVDEQYF. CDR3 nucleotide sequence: TGTGCCAGCAGTTACTCAGTCGATGAGCAGTACTTC.